This TCR beta chain was identified in a study of CD8+CD57+ T cells in acquired aplastic anemia. Study as a whole: DNA per sorted CD4+ or CD8+ sample ranged about 0.19 to 30 ug, averaging roughly 3.2 ug. Findings and limits, study-wide: Patients and controls had in common approximately 29 CD8+ CDR3 sequences.

Comment on this clonotype: No antigen is known for it.

J gave up 4 bases and V 1 base, and 3 bases lay outside the gene matches. The CDR3 sequence is 15 residues long. CDR1 and CDR2 (germline): SNHLY, FYNNEI. Genomic DNA provided the template from which TCR beta VDJ and CDR3 profiles were obtained. TCRdb redid the calling of the reads with MiXCR, one entry per CDR3 protein. Among about 190,000 distinct CDR3 sequences listed, 55% to 70% were seen once. This clonotype originated in a human donor with severe aplastic anemia or a healthy control (not recorded which). This chain uses TRBV2 with TRBJ1-5; 8 bases line up with TRBD1. Sequencing was carried out using sorted CD4+, CD8+, or CD8+CD57+ T cells (not recorded which) from PBMCs. The CDR3 DNA sequence: TGTGCCAGCAGTGAAGGACAGGGGAAGAATCAGCCCCAGCATTTT. Translated: CASSEGQGKNQPQHF.